This T cell receptor beta chain was identified during a study of CD8 T cells in Susac syndrome. Blood CD8+ and CD4+ T cells underwent high-throughput TCR beta sequencing. Controls comprised healthy donors matched for age and sex. TEMRA cells were FACS-enriched, while CD8+ and CD4+ T cells were negatively isolated. Germline CDR1 is LNHDA and CDR2 is SQIVND (reference sequence). Trimming cost V 7 bases and J 8 bases, with 14 bases left between them. The length of the CDR3 is 12 residues. It was with random hexamers that roughly 0.45 to 1 ug RNA was reverse transcribed. TCR beta CDR3 was amplified by immunoSEQ covering 54 Vbeta and 13 Jbeta. TCRdb called the immunoSEQ multiplex PCR reads again in MiXCR, with one record for every CDR3 protein. The sample yields 100,000 to 150,000 distinct CDR3 sequences, 90% to 95% seen once.

The TCR comes from a human donor in good health. Sequences were obtained from CD4+ T cells from PBMCs. The V gene is TRBV19, the J gene TRBJ1-2, with D perhaps matching TRBD1 (5 bases). The CDR3 nucleotides read TGTGCCAGTAAACCGGGGACCCCAGGCTACACCTTC. Its translation is CASKPGTPGYTF. The full variable domain, completed using reference TRBV19 and TRBJ1-2, is DGGITQSPKYLFRKEGQNVTLSCEQNLNHDAMYWYRQDPGQGLRLIYYSQIVNDFQKGDIAEGYSVSREKKESFPLTVTSAQKNPTAFYLCASKPGTPGYTFGSGTRLTVV.